This T cell receptor (beta chain) originates from a study of blood T cells in healthy people across ages. Study-wide findings and caveats: Changes in expanded clonotypes were possibly confounded, as the CMV status of donors was unknown. No conclusive comparison of naive versus antigen-experienced cells was possible with unsorted PBMCs.

V lost 1 base to trimming and J lost 2 bases; unmatched junction nucleotides: 9. Germline V gene data show CDR1 as LGHNA and CDR2 as YNFKEQ. This CDR3 contains 17 residues. The authors isolated at least 6.5 million PBMCs per sample. For the second PCR, which ran for 7 to 11 cycles, a sample-barcoded 5' primer and a J-beta primer mix were used. TCRdb fed the 5' RACE reads into MiXCR, producing one record per CDR3 protein. Of roughly 1,800,000 distinct CDR3 sequences in the sample, around half were seen once. On this clonotype itself: Its antigen remains unknown.

The rearrangement uses TRBV4-2 and TRBJ2-3; TRBD1 agrees at 7 bases. This sequence was found in a woman aged 40 to 55 in good health. The sample consisted of blood. This CDR3 reads CASSQVSSGQDTDTQYF. CDR3 nucleotides: TGTGCCAGCAGCCAAGTTTCGTCCGGACAGGACACAGATACGCAGTATTTT.